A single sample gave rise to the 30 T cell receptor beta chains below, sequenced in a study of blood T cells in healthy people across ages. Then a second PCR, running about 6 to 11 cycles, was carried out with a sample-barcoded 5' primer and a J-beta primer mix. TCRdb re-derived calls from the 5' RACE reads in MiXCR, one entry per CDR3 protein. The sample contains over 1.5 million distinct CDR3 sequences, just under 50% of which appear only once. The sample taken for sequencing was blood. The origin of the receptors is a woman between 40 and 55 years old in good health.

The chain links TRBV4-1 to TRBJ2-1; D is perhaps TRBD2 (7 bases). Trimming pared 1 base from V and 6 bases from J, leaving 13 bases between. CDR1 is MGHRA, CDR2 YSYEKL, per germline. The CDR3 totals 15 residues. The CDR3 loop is CASSQVWGGGNEQFF. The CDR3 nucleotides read TGCGCCAGCAGCCAAGTGTGGGGGGGCGGCAATGAGCAGTTCTTC.

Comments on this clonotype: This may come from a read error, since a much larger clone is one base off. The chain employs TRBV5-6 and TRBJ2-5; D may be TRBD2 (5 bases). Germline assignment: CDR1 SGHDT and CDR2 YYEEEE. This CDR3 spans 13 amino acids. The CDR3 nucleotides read TGTACCAGCAGCGGCGGACCCCGAGAGACCCAGTACTTC. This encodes CTSSGGPRETQYF.

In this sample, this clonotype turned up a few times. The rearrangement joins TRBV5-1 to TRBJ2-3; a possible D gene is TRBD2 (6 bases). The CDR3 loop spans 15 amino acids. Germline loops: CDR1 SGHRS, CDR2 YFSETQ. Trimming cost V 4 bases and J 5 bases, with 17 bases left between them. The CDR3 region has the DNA TGCGCCAGCAGCCCCGATAGCCGCGGGGTAGATACGCAGTATTTT. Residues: CASSPDSRGVDTQYF. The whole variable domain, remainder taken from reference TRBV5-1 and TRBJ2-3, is KAGVTQTPRYLIKTRGQQVTLSCSPISGHRSVSWYQQTPGQGLQFLFEYFSETQRNKGNFPGRFSGRQFSNSRSEMNVSTLELGDSALYLCASSPDSRGVDTQYFGPGTRLTVL.

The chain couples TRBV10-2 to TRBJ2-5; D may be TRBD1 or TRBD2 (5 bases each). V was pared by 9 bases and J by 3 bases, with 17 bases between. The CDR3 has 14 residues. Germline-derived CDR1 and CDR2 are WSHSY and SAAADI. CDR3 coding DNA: TGCGCCAGTGCCGGGACCCCCACCAAAGAGACCCAGTACTTC. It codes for CASAGTPTKETQYF.

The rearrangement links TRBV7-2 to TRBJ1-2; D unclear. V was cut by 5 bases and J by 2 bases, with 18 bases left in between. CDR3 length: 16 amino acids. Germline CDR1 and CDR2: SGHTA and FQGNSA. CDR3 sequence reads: CASSPPGIMRNYGYTF. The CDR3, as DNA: TGTGCCAGCAGCCCCCCCGGGATAATGAGGAACTATGGCTACACCTTC.

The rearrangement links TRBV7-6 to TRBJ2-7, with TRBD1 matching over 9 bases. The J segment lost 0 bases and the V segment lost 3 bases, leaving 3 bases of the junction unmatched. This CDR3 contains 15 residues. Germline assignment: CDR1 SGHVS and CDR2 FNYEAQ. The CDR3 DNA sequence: TGTGCCAGCAGCTTTGGACAGGGGATCTCCTACGAGCAGTACTTC. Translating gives CASSFGQGISYEQYF.

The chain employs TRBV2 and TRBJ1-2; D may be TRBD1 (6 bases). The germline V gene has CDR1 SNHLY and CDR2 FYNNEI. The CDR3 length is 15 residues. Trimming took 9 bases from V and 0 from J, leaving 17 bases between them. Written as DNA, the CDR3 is TGTGCCAGTCAGGATCCCGGGACACCTAACTATGGCTACACCTTC. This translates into CASQDPGTPNYGYTF.

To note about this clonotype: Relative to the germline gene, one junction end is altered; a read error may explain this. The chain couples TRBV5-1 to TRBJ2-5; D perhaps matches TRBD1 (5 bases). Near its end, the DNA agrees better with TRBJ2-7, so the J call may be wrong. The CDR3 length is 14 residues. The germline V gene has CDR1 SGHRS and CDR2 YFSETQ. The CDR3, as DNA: TGCGCCAGCAACTTGGGTGCCAGGGACTACGAGCAGTACTTC. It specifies CASNLGARDYEQYF.

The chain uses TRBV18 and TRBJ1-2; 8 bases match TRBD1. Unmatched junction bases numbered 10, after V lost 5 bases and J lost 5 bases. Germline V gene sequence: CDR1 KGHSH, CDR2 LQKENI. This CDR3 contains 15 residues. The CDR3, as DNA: TGTGCCAGCTCATCGAAGACAGGGGTAGTGTATGGCTACACCTTC. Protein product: CASSSKTGVVYGYTF. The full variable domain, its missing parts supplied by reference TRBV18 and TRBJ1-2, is NAGVMQNPRHLVRRRGQEARLRCSPMKGHSHVYWYRQLPEEGLKFMVYLQKENIIDESGMPKERFSAEFPKEGPSILRIQQVVRGDSAAYFCASSSKTGVVYGYTFGSGTRLTVV.

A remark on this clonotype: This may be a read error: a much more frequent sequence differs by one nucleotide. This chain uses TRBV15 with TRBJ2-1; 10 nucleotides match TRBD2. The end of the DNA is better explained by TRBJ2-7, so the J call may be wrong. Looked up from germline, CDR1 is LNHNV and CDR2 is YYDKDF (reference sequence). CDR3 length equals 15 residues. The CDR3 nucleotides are TGTGCCACCTCGATAGCGGGGGGTTCCTACAATGAGCAGTACTTC. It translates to CATSIAGGSYNEQYF.

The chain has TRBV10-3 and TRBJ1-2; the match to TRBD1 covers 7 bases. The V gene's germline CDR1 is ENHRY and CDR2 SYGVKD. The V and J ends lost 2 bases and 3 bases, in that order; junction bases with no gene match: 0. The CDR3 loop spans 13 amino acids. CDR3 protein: CAISETGDYGYTF. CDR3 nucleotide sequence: TGTGCCATCAGTGAGACAGGGGACTATGGCTACACCTTC.

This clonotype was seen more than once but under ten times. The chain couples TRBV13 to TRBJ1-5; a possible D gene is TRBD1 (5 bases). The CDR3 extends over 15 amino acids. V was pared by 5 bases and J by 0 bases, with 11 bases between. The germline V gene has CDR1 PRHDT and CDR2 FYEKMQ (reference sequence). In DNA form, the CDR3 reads TGTGCCAGCAGCCTTGGGACTCATAGCAATCAGCCCCAGCATTTT. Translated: CASSLGTHSNQPQHF.

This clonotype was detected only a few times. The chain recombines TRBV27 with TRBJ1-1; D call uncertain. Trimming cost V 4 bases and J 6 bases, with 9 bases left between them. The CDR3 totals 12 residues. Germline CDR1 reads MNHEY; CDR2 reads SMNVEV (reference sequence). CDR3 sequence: CASSSIASEAFF. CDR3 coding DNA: TGTGCCAGCAGTTCTATCGCCTCTGAAGCTTTCTTT.

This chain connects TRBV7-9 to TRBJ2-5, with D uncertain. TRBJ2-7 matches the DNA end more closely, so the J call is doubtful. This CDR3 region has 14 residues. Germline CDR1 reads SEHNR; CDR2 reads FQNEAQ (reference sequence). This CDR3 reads CASSSEAGRNEQYF. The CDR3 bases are TGTGCCAGCAGCTCCGAAGCCGGGCGAAACGAGCAGTACTTC.

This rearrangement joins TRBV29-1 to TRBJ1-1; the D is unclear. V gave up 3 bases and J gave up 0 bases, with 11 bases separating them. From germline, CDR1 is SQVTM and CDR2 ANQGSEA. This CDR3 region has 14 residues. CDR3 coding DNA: TGCAGCGTTGATGTTAGGATCATGAACACTGAAGCTTTCTTT. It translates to CSVDVRIMNTEAFF.

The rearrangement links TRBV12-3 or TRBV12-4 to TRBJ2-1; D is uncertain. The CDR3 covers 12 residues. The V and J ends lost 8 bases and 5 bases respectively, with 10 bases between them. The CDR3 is CASSYENNEQFF. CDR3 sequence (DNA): TGTGCCAGCTCCTACGAGAACAATGAGCAGTTCTTC.

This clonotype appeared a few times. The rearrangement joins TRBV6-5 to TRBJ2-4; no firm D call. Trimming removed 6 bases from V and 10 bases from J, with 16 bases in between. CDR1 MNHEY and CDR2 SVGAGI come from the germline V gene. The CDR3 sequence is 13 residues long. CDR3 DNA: TGTGCCAGCAGACCGCCCGCCGGGCTTATTCAGTACTTC. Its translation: CASRPPAGLIQYF.

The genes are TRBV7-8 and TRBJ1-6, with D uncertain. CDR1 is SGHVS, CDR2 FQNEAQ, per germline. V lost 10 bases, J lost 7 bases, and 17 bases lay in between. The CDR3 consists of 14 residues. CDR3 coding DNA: TGTGCCACCTCCTATGGAGAAGGAAATTCACCCCTCCACTTT. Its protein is CATSYGEGNSPLHF.

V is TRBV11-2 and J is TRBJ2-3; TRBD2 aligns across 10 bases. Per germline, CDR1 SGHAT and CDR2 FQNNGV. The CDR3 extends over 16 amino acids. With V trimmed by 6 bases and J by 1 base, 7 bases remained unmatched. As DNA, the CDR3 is TGTGCCAGCAGGGATATAGCGGGGGGAGGCACAGATACGCAGTATTTT. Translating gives CASRDIAGGGTDTQYF.

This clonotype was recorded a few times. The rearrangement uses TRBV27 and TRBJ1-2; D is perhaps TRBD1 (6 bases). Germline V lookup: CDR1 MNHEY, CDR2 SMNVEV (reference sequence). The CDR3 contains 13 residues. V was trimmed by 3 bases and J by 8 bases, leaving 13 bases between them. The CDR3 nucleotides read TGTGCCAGCAGTTTGGTACAGGGCGGGGGCTACACCTTC. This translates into CASSLVQGGGYTF.

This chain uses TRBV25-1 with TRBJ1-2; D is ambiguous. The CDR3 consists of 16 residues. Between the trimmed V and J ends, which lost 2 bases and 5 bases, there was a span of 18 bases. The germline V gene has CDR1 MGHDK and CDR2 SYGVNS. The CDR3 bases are TGTGCCAGCAGTGAAGGTCAGACTCCCGGCGGGTATGGCTACACCTTC. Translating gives CASSEGQTPGGYGYTF.

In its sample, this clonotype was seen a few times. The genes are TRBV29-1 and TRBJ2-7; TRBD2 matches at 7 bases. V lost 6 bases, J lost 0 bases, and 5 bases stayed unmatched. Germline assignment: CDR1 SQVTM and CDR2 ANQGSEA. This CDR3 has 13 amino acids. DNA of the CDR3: TGCAGCGTCCGTGGGAGGGACTCCTACGAGCAGTACTTC. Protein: CSVRGRDSYEQYF.

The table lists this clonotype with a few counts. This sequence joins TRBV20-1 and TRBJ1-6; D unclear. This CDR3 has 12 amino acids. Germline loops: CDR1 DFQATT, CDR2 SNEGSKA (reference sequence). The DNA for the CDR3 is TGCAGAAAAGGGAGTCCTAATTCACCCCTCCACTTT. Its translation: CRKGSPNSPLHF.

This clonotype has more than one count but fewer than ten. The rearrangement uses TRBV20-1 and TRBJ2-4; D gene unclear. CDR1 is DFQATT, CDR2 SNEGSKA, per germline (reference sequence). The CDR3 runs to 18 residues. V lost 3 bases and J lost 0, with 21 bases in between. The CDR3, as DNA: TGCAGTGCTAGGGAGAGTTTAGGGTCCCCTTTAGCCAAAAACATTCAGTACTTC. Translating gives CSARESLGSPLAKNIQYF.

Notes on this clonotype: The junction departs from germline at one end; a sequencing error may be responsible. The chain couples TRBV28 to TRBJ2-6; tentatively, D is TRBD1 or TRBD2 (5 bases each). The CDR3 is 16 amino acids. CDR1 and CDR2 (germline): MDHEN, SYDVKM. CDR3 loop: CASISHGVSGANVPTF. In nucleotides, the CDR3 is TGTGCCAGCATTTCCCACGGGGTATCCGGGGCCAACGTCCCGACTTTC.

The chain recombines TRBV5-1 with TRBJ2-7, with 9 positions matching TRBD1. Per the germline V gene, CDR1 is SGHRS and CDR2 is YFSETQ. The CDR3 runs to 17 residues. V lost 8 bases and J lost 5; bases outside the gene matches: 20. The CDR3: CASSPTGGAFGANEQYF. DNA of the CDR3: TGCGCCAGTAGCCCCACAGGGGGCGCATTTGGGGCCAACGAGCAGTACTTC.

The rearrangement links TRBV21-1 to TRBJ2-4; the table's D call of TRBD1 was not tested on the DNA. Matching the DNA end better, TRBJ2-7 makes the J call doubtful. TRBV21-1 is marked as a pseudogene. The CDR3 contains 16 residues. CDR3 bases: TGTGCCAGCAGCCAAACACCTCGGACAGGAACCTACGAGCAGTACTTC. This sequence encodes CASSQTPRTGTYEQYF.

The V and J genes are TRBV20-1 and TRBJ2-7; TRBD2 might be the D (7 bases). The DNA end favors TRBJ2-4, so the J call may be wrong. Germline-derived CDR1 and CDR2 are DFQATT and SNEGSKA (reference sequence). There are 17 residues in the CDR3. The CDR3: CSARVAGGREGENIQYF. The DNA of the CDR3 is TGCAGTGCTAGAGTTGCCGGGGGGCGAGAGGGGGAAAACATTCAGTACTTC.

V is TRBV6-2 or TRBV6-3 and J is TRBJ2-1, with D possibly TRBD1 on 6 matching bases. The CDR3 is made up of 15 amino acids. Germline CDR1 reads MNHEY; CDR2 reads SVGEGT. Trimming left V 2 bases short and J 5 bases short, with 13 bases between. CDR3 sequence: CASSYLQGTNNEQFF. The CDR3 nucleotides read TGTGCCAGCAGTTACCTACAGGGCACTAACAATGAGCAGTTCTTC.

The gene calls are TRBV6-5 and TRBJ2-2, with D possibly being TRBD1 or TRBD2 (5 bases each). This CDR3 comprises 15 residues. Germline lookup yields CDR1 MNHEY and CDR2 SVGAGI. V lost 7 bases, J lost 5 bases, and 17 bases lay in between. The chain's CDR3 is CASKGRGPSTGELFF. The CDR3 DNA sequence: TGTGCCAGCAAGGGTCGGGGACCTTCGACCGGGGAGCTGTTTTTT.